This T cell receptor beta chain was profiled in a study of T-cell reconstitution after alpha-beta-depleted transplantation in children. Preparation of the TCRbeta library was carried out with unique molecular identifiers. One entry per CDR3 protein, called by TCRdb with MiXCR from the PCR reads. The sample has 200,000 to 300,000 distinct CDR3 sequences, roughly a quarter seen once. Points on this clonotype: Its target is unknown.

Germline V gene data show CDR1 as LNHDA and CDR2 as SQIVND (reference sequence). The V and J ends lost 4 bases and 4 bases, in that order; junction bases with no gene match: 16. The CDR3 is made up of 18 amino acids. Study results and limitations: Once a year had passed after transplant, T-cell counts and diversity came mostly from newly produced T cells. Two months or so post-transplant, alpha-beta T cells reportedly derived from several hundred expanded graft clones.

This TCR was recovered from a female patient aged 2-10 years who had a stem cell transplant for congenital amegakaryocytic thrombocytopenia, so the T cells may come from the graft donor. The chain carries TRBV19 and TRBJ2-3, with TRBD2 matching 8 bases. The input for sequencing was PBMCs, mostly from graft donor cells, taken 360 days after TCRalphabeta/CD19-depleted stem cell transplant. In DNA form, the CDR3 reads TGTGCCAGTAGTAGGTTTACGGGAGGGCCTACTCTCGCAGATACGCAGTATTTT. It yields the protein CASSRFTGGPTLADTQYF. Variable domain in full (rest from reference TRBV19 and TRBJ2-3): DGGITQSPKYLFRKEGQNVTLSCEQNLNHDAMYWYRQDPGQGLRLIYYSQIVNDFQKGDIAEGYSVSREKKESFPLTVTSAQKNPTAFYLCASSRFTGGPTLADTQYFGPGTRLTVL.